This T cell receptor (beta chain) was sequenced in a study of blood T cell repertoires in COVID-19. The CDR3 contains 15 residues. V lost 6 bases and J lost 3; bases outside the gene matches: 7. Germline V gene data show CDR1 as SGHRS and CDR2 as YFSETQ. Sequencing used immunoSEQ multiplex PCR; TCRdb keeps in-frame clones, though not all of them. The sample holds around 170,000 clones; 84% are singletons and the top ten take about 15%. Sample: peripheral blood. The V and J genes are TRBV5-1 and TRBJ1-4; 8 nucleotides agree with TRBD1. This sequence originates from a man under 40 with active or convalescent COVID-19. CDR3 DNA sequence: TGCGCCAGCACAGGGGGCGAAAGAGCTAATGAAAAACTGTTTTTT. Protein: CASTGGERANEKLFF.